This T cell receptor beta chain derives from a study of cytomegalovirus exposure and HLA in healthy donors. Study outcomes and limitations: Several of the most significant clusters appeared linked to common viral pathogens, based on a later analysis.

Comment on this clone: The antigen remains unidentified.

Both 60 Vbeta primers and 13 Jbeta primers went into the PCR. Using immunoSEQ multiplex PCR, the repertoire was profiled, and TCRdb retains in-frame clones only, with some absent. The profile shows 130,000 or so clones, approximately 71% of them singletons. Sample: PBMCs. The receptor was derived from a middle-aged man in good health and CMV-seronegative.

The CDR3: CASSPGTGVTYNEQFF. In DNA, the CDR3 is TGTGCCAGCAGCCCAGGGACAGGGGTTACCTACAATGAGCAGTTCTTC. The chain employs TRBV11-3 and TRBJ2-1, with 10 bases matching TRBD1. Trimming at V came to 5 bases and at J to 2 bases, leaving 6 bases not matched to a gene. This CDR3 region has 16 residues. Germline V gene sequence: CDR1 SGHNT, CDR2 YENEEA.